The 9 T cell receptor beta chains reported below all come from one sample, sequenced in a study of blood T cells in healthy people across ages. Through a sample-barcoded 5' primer and a J-beta primer mix, a second PCR was run for roughly 7 to 11 cycles. TCRdb ran MiXCR on the 5' RACE reads and lists one entry per CDR3 protein. The sample includes 650,000 to 1,000,000 distinct CDR3 sequences, about 47% of them seen just once. Material for sequencing was blood. Receptors were obtained from a man older than 75 in good health.

This chain uses TRBV5-5 with TRBJ1-5, with D uncertain. This CDR3 spans 14 amino acids. Germline lookup yields CDR1 SGHKS and CDR2 YYEKEE (reference sequence). V dropped 4 bases and J dropped 0 bases, with 8 bases sitting between them. The CDR3 DNA follows: TGTGCCAGCAGCACCGACAATAGCAATCAGCCCCAGCATTTT. Translating gives CASSTDNSNQPQHF.

V usage is TRBV5-1 and J usage is TRBJ2-1, with D possibly being TRBD1 (7 bases). Trimming shortened V by 0 bases and J by 9 bases, and 19 bases separated the two germline ends. The CDR3 contains 16 residues. Germline CDR1 SGHRS, CDR2 YFSETQ. CDR3 residues: CASSLEGRGELGEQFF. DNA for the CDR3: TGCGCCAGCAGCTTGGAGGGCAGGGGGGAGTTAGGTGAGCAGTTCTTC.

Only a few counts were recorded for this clonotype. CDR3 DNA: TGCAGTGCCGCCCCGCCGGGGATCAACTACAATGAGCAGTTCTTC. This sequence encodes CSAAPPGINYNEQFF. The chain links TRBV20-1 to TRBJ2-1; a weak D match, TRBD2 (5 bases). CDR1 is DFQATT and CDR2 is SNEGSKA in the germline V gene (reference sequence). V lost 6 bases, J lost 3 bases, and 18 bases lay in between. This CDR3 region has 15 residues.

The J gene is TRBJ2-1, the V gene TRBV7-9; 7 positions match TRBD2. The CDR3 covers 17 residues. J lost 0 bases, V lost 5 bases, and 10 bases had no gene match. Germline V gives CDR1 SEHNR, CDR2 FQNEAQ (reference sequence). In DNA, the CDR3 is TGTGCCAGCAGCCGACCGCAAGCGGGGAGCTCCTACAATGAGCAGTTCTTC. Amino acid sequence: CASSRPQAGSSYNEQFF.

The chain recombines TRBV7-9 with TRBJ2-5; unclear D gene. The CDR3 runs 15 residues. Germline CDR1 SEHNR, CDR2 FQNEAQ (reference sequence). The V end was cut by 5 bases, the J end by 1 base, with 14 bases between. In DNA, the CDR3 is TGTGCCAGCAGCCCATCAATGGTGTCCCAAGAGACCCAGTACTTC. This translates into CASSPSMVSQETQYF.

This clonotype came up many times. The genes are TRBV29-1 and TRBJ2-5; TRBD2 matches at 10 bases. V trimming: 6 bases; J trimming: 1 base; junction bases outside the gene matches: 8. CDR3 size: 15 residues. Germline lookup yields CDR1 SQVTM and CDR2 ANQGSEA. CDR3 DNA sequence: TGCAGCGTCTTTGGACTAGCGGAGATCCAAGAGACCCAGTACTTC. This codes for CSVFGLAEIQETQYF.

V gene TRBV7-2 combines with J gene TRBJ2-7; 10 bases fit TRBD2. CDR3 length equals 14 residues. Unmatched junction bases numbered 4, after V lost 3 bases and J lost 5 bases. CDR1 and CDR2 (germline): SGHTA, FQGNSA. The DNA of the CDR3 is TGTGCCAGCAGCTTTAGCGGGAGGTGGGACGAGCAGTACTTC. It yields the protein CASSFSGRWDEQYF. Full variable domain (missing parts from reference TRBV7-2 and TRBJ2-7): GAGVSQSPSNKVTEKGKDVELRCDPISGHTALYWYRQSLGQGLEFLIYFQGNSAPDKSGLPSDRFSAERTGGSVSTLTIQRTQQEDSAVYLCASSFSGRWDEQYFGPGTRLTVT.

The gene calls are TRBV5-6 and TRBJ1-1; D ambiguous. Germline V lookup: CDR1 SGHDT, CDR2 YYEEEE. The length of the CDR3 is 13 residues. V lost 4 bases to trimming and J lost 4 bases, with 11 bases between them. In DNA form, the CDR3 reads TGTGCCAGCAGCCGGTGGGTGCGCACTGAAGCTTTCTTT. Residues: CASSRWVRTEAFF.

This clonotype has a handful of counts. One base away lies a much larger clone, so this may be a sequencing read error. The rearrangement uses TRBV25-1 and TRBJ1-1; D remains ambiguous. Germline V gives CDR1 MGHDK, CDR2 SYGVNS. The V end was cut by 3 bases, the J end by 9 bases, with 11 bases between. This CDR3 has 12 residues. CDR3 amino acids: CASSDERVKAFF. Here the CDR3 DNA reads TGTGCCAGCAGTGATGAGCGAGTCAAAGCTTTCTTT.